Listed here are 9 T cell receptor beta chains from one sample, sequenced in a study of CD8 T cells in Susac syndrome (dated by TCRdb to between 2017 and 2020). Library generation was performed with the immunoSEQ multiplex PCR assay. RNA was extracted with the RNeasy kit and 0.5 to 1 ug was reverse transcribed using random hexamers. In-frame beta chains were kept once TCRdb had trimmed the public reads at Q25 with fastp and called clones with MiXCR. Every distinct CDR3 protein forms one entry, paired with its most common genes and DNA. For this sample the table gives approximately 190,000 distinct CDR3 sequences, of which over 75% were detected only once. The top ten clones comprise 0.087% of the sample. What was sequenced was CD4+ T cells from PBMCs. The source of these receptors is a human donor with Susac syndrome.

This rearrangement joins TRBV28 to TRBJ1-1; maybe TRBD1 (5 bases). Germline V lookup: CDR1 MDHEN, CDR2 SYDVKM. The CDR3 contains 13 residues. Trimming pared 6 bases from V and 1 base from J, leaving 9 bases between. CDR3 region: CASRGGQNTEAFF. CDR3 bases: TGTGCCAGCAGGGGAGGACAGAACACTGAAGCTTTCTTT.

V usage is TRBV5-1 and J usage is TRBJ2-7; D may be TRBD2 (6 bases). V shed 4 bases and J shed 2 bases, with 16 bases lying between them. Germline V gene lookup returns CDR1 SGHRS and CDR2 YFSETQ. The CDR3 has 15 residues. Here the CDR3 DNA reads TGCGCCAGCAGCCGCGGCTGGGGGGAAACCTACGAGCAGTACTTC. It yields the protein CASSRGWGETYEQYF.

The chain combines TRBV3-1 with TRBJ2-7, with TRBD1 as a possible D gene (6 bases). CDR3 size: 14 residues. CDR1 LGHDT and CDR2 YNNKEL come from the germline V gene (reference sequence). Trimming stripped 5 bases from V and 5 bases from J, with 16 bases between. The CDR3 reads CASSLPGHGDEQYF. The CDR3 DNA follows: TGTGCCAGCAGCTTACCGGGACACGGCGACGAGCAGTACTTC.

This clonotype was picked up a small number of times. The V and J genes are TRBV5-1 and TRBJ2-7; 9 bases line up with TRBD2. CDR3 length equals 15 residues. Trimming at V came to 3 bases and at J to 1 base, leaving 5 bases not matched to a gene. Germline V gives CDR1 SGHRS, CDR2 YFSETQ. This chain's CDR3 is CASSSLRGGSYEQYF. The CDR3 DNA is TGCGCCAGCAGCTCCCTGCGGGGGGGGTCCTACGAGCAGTACTTC. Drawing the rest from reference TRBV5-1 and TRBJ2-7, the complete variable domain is KAGVTQTPRYLIKTRGQQVTLSCSPISGHRSVSWYQQTPGQGLQFLFEYFSETQRNKGNFPGRFSGRQFSNSRSEMNVSTLELGDSALYLCASSSLRGGSYEQYFGPGTRLTVT.

CDR3 in amino acids: CASSTLLNKDTQYF. CDR3 DNA: TGCGCCAGCAGCACCCTACTTAACAAGGATACGCAGTATTTT. The chain links TRBV5-1 to TRBJ2-3; no definite D call. Germline V gene lookup returns CDR1 SGHRS and CDR2 YFSETQ. V lost 4 bases and J lost 6, with 15 bases in between. The CDR3 is 14 residues long.

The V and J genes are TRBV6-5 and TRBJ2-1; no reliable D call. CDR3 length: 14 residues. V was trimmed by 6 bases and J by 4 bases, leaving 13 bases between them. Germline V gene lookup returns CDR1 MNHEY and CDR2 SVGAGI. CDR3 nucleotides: TGTGCCAGCAGCTCGTCGTACCTTTACAATGAGCAGTTCTTC. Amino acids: CASSSSYLYNEQFF.

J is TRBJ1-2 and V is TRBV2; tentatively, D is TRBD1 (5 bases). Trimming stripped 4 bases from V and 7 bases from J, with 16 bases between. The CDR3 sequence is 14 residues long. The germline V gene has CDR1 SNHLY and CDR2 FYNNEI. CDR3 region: CASSGGAGVVGYTF. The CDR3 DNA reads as TGTGCCAGCAGTGGCGGGGCAGGCGTCGTTGGCTACACCTTC.

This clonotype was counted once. CDR3 region: CASSRGSGGEGHEQYF. The DNA of the CDR3 is TGTGCCAGCAGCAGAGGTAGTGGGGGGGAGGGTCACGAGCAGTACTTC. The chain links TRBV7-3 to TRBJ2-7, with 7 bases matching TRBD2. This CDR3 is built from 16 residues. V lost 5 bases to trimming and J lost 5 bases; unmatched junction nucleotides: 15. In germline, CDR1 is SGHTA, CDR2 FQGTGA.

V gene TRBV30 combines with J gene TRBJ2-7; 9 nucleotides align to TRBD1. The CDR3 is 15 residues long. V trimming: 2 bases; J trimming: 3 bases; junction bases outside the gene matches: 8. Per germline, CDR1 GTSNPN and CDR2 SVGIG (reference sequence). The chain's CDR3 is CAWSSPGQGHYEQYF. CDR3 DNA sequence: TGTGCCTGGAGTAGCCCGGGACAGGGCCACTACGAGCAGTACTTC.